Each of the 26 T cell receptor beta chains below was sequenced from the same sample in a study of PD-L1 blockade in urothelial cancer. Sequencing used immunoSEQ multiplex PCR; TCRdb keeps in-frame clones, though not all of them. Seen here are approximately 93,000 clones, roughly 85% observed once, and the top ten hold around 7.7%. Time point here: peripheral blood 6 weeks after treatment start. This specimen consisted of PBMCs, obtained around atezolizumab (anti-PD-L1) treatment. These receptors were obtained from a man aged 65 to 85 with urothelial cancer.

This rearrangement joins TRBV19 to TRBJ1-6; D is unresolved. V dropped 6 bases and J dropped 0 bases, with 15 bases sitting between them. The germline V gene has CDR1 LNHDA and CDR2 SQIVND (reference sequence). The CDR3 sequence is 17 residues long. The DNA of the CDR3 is TGTGCCAGTAGGGCCTGGACTGGGAGCTCCTATAATTCACCCCTCCACTTT. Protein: CASRAWTGSSYNSPLHF.

The CDR3 bases are TGTGCCAGCAGTCCCCGGACAGACAATGAGCAGTTCTTC. Translated, it gives CASSPRTDNEQFF. The chain combines TRBV6-1 with TRBJ2-1; D is perhaps TRBD1 (6 bases). The germline V gene encodes CDR1 MNHNS and CDR2 SASEGT. Trimming took 5 bases from V and 5 from J, leaving 10 bases between them. The CDR3 length is 13 residues.

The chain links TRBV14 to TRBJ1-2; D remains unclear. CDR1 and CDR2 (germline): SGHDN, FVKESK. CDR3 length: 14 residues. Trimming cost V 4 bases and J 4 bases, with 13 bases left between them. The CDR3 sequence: CASSPRDSPYGYTF. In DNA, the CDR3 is TGTGCCAGCAGCCCCCGGGATTCCCCCTATGGCTACACCTTC. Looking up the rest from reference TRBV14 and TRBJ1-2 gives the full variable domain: EAGVTQFPSHSVIEKGQTVTLRCDPISGHDNLYWYRRVMGKEIKFLLHFVKESKQDESGMPNNRFLAERTGGTYSTLKVQPAELEDSGVYFCASSPRDSPYGYTFGSGTRLTVV.

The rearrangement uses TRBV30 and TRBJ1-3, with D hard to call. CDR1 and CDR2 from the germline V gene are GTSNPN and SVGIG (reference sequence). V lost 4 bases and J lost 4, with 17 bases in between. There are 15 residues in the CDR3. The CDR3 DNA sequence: TGTGCCTGGAACTCTATGCGAGGGCGAGGAAACACCATATATTTT. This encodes CAWNSMRGRGNTIYF. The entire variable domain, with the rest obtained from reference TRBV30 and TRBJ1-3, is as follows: SQTIHQWPATLVQPVGSPLSLECTVEGTSNPNLYWYRQAAGRGLQLLFYSVGIGQISSEVPQNLSASRPQDRQFILSSKKLLLSDSGFYLCAWNSMRGRGNTIYFGEGSWLTVV.

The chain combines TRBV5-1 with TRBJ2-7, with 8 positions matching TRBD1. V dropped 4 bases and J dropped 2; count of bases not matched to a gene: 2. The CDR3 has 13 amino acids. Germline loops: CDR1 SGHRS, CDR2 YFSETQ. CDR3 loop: CASSQDRAYEQYF. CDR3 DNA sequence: TGCGCCAGCAGCCAGGACAGGGCCTACGAGCAGTACTTC.

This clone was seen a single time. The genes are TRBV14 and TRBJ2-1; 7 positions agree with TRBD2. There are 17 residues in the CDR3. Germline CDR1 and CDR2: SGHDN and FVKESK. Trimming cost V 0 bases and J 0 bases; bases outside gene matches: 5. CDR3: CASSQEIGDYSYNEQFF. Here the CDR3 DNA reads TGTGCCAGCAGCCAAGAAATAGGGGACTACTCCTACAATGAGCAGTTCTTC.

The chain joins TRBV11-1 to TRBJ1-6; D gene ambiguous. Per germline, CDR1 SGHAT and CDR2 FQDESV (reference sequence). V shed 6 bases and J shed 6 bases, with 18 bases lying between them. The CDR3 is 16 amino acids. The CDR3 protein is CASRSTELQFNSPLHF. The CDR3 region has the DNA TGTGCCAGCAGGTCAACAGAGCTGCAGTTTAATTCACCCCTCCACTTT.

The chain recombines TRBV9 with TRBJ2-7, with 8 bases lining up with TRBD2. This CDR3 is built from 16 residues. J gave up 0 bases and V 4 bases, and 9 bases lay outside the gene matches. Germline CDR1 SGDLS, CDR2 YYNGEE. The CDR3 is CASSPGGVYLSYEQYF. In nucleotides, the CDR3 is TGTGCCAGCAGCCCCGGGGGGGTCTACCTCTCCTACGAGCAGTACTTC.

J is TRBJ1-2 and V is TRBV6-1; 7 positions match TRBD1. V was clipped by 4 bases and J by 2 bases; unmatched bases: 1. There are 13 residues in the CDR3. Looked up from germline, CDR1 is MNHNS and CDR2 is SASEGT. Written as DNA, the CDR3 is TGTGCCAGCAGTGCAGGGGGAAACTATGGCTACACCTTC. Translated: CASSAGGNYGYTF.

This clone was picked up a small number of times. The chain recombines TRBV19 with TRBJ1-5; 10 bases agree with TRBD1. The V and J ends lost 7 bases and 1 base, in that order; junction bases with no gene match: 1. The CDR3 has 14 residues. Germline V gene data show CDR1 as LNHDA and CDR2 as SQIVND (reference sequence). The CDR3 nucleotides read TGTGCCAGTACGGGACAGGGGAGCAATCAGCCCCAGCATTTT. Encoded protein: CASTGQGSNQPQHF.

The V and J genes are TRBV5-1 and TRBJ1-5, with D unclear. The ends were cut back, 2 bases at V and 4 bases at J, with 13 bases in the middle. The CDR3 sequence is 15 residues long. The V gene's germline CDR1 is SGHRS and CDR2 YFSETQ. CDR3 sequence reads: CASSFDDPGNQPQHF. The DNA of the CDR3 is TGCGCCAGCAGCTTCGACGACCCGGGGAATCAGCCCCAGCATTTT.

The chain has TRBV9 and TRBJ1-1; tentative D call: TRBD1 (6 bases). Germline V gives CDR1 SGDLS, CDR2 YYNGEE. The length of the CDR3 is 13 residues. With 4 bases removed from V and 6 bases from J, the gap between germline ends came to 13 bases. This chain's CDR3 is CASSLQGVAEAFF. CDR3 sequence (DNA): TGTGCCAGCAGCCTACAGGGAGTTGCTGAAGCTTTCTTT.

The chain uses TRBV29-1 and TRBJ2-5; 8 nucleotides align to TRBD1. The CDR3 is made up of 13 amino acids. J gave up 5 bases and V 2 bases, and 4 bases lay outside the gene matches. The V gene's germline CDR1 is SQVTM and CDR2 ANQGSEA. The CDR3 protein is CSVERTGWETQYF. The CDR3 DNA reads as TGCAGCGTTGAAAGGACAGGGTGGGAGACCCAGTACTTC.

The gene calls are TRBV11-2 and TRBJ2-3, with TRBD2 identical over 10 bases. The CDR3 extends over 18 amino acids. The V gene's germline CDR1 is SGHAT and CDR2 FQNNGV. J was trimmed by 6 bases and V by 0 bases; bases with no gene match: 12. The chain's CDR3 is CASSLEWLAGEKGDTQYF. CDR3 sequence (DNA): TGTGCCAGCAGCTTAGAATGGCTAGCGGGGGAAAAGGGGGATACGCAGTATTTT.

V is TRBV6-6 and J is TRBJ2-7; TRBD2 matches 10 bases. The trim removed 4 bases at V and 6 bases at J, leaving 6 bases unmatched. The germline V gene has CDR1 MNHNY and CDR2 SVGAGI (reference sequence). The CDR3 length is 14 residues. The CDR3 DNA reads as TGTGCCAGCAGTTCTCTAGCGGGAGTTTCCGAGCAGTACTTC. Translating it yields CASSSLAGVSEQYF.

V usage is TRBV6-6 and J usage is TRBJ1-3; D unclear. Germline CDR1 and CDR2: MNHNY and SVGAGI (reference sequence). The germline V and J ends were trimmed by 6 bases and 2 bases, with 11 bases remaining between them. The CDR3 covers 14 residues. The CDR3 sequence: CASSRGYTGNTIYF. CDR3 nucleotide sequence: TGTGCCAGCAGCCGGGGTTACACTGGAAACACCATATATTTT.

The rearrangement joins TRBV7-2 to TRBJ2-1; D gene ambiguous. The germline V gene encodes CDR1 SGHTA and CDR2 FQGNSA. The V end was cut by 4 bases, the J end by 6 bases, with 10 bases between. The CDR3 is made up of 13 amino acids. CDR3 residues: CASSSTGGNEQFF. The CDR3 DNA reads TGTGCCAGCAGCTCGACCGGCGGCAATGAGCAGTTCTTC.

The CDR3 DNA follows: TGTGCCAGCAGCTTAGGGGGCGGTCGGGGGAGCTGGGAGCAGTTCTTC. Protein sequence: CASSLGGGRGSWEQFF. The chain recombines TRBV7-9 with TRBJ2-1, with a weak D call TRBD2 (6 bases). Germline V gene lookup returns CDR1 SEHNR and CDR2 FQNEAQ (reference sequence). V shed 1 base and J shed 10 bases, with 20 bases lying between them. The CDR3 is 16 residues long.

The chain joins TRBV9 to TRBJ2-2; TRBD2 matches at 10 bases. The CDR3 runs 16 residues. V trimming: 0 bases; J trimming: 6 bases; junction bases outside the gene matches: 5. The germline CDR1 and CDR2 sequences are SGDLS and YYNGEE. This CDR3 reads CASSVVASGRAGELFF. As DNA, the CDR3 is TGTGCCAGCAGCGTAGTAGCTAGCGGGAGAGCCGGGGAGCTGTTTTTT.

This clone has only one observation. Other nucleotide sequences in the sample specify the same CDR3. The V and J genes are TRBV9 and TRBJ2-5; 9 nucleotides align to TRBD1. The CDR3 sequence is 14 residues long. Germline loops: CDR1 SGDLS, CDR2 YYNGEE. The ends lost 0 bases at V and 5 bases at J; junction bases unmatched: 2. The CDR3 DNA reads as TGTGCCAGCAGCGTAGGACAGGGGGGTGAGACCCAGTACTTC. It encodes CASSVGQGGETQYF.

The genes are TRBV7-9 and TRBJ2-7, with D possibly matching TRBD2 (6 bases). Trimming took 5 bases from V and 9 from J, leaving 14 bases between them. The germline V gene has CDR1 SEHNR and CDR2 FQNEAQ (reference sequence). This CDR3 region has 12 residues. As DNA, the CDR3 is TGTGCCAGCAGCCCCCGGGACTTGAGGCAGTACTTC. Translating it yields CASSPRDLRQYF.

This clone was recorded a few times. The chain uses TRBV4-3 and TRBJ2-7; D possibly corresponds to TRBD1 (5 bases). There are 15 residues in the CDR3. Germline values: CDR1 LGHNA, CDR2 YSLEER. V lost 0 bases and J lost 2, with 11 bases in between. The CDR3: CASSQDWGRAYEQYF. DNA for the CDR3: TGCGCCAGCAGCCAAGATTGGGGCAGAGCCTACGAGCAGTACTTC.

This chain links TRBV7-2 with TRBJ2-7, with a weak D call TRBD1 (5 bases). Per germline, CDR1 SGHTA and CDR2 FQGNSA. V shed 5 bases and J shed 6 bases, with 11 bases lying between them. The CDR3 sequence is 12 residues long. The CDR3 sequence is CASSLPRGEQYF. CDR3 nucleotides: TGTGCCAGCAGCCTGCCAAGGGGCGAGCAGTACTTC. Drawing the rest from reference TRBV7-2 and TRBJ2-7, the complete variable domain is GAGVSQSPSNKVTEKGKDVELRCDPISGHTALYWYRQSLGQGLEFLIYFQGNSAPDKSGLPSDRFSAERTGGSVSTLTIQRTQQEDSAVYLCASSLPRGEQYFGPGTRLTVT.

The CDR3 protein is CASSVSVTSYEQYF. In DNA form, the CDR3 reads TGTGCCAGTAGTGTAAGCGTCACCTCCTACGAGCAGTACTTC. The V call is TRBV19, the J call TRBJ2-7; D uncertain. The CDR3 totals 14 residues. V lost 5 bases, J lost 0 bases, and 11 bases lay in between. CDR1 is LNHDA, CDR2 SQIVND, per germline (reference sequence).

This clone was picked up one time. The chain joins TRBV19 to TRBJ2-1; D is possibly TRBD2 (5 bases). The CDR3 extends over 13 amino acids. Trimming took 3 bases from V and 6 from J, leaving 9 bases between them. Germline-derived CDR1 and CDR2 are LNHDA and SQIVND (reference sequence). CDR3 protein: CASSIFAGNEQFF. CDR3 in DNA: TGTGCCAGTAGTATTTTTGCGGGCAATGAGCAGTTCTTC.

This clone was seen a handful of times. For the CDR3, the DNA is TGCAGTGCCACCGGCGGGGGCGAAGCTTTCTTT. Its translation: CSATGGGEAFF. The chain joins TRBV20-1 to TRBJ1-1; TRBD1 might be the D (6 bases). From germline, CDR1 is DFQATT and CDR2 SNEGSKA (reference sequence). V was cut by 6 bases and J by 8 bases, with 13 bases left in between. The CDR3 runs 11 residues.